This entry describes one TCR beta chain. Germline V CDR1 and CDR2: LNHDA, SQIVND (reference sequence). Trimming removed 3 bases from V and 0 bases from J; junction bases left unmatched: 10. This CDR3 has 19 amino acids. How the authors handled the data: For nucleated cells, counts were estimated from reference gene primer amplification. Produced via immunoSEQ multiplex PCR; TCRdb's table is partial and in-frame only. V and J calls plus clone size are reproduced from that table; the DNA served to infer D and trimming. The data show 250,000 to 300,000 clones, with approximately 86% seen just once and around 2.2% held by the top ten. This sample was included in a study of blood T cell repertoires in COVID-19. Study background: Donors in the United States, Italy and Spain gave samples during acute or convalescent COVID-19.

The specimen was peripheral blood. The rearrangement links TRBV19 to TRBJ2-1; 11 positions match TRBD2. The source of this sequence is a woman in her forties or fifties who had recovered from COVID-19. CDR3 sequence: CASSIGSSGRFASYNEQFF. The CDR3 region has the DNA TGTGCCAGTAGTATCGGATCTAGCGGGAGGTTCGCCTCCTACAATGAGCAGTTCTTC.